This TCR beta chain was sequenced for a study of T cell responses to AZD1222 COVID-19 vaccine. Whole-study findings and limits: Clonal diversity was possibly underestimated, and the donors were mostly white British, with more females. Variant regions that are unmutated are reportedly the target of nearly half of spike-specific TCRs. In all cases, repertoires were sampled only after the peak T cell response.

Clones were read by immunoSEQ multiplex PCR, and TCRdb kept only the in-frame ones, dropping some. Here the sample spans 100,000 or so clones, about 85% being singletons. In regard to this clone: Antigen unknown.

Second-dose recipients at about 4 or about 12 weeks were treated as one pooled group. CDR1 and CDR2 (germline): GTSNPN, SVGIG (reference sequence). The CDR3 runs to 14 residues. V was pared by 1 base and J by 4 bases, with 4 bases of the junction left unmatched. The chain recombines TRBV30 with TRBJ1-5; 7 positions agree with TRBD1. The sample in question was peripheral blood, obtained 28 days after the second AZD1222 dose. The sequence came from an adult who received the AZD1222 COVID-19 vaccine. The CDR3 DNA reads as TGTGCCTGGAGTGGGGACAGTAGAAATCAGCCCCAGCATTTT. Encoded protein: CAWSGDSRNQPQHF.